This T cell receptor beta chain appears in the sequencing data of a study of cytomegalovirus exposure and HLA in healthy donors. General study results and limits: Per a prior analysis, the majority of TCR beta V segments were productive roughly 87% or roughly 30% of the time. Across donors, presence/absence analyses took sequencing depth to be roughly uniform. Analysis was carried out at a later point, and it linked a missense DCLRE1C variant to TCR beta V- and J-gene trimming. Using the classifier, cytomegalovirus status was reportedly diagnosed with high specificity and sensitivity.

With 60 Vbeta and 13 Jbeta primers, the PCR was carried out. The data were produced by immunoSEQ multiplex PCR, yet TCRdb's version contains in-frame clones alone and is incomplete. The profile covers about 160,000 clones, with about 86% appearing a single time and approximately 2% taken by the ten largest. The CDR3 runs 14 residues. V lost 4 bases, J lost 5 bases, and 14 bases lay in between. Germline-derived CDR1 and CDR2 are LNHDA and SQIVND (reference sequence). Concerning this clone: As yet, its antigen is unknown.

This TCR was sampled from a woman between 18 and 29 years old in good health and CMV-seronegative. This rearrangement joins TRBV19 to TRBJ1-1; no definite D call. Sequenced material: PBMCs. In nucleotides, the CDR3 is TGTGCCAGTAGTACGAGGGCGTTGGGGACTGAAGCTTTCTTT. Protein product: CASSTRALGTEAFF.